This is a list of T cell receptor beta chains from one sample in a study of early T cells in non-severe SARS-CoV-2 infection. A single record per CDR3 protein comes from TCRdb applying MiXCR to the 5' RACE reads. The data show about 99,000 distinct CDR3 sequences, around 16% seen once. Sequencing used whole blood. These TCRs come from an adult who was a healthcare worker with PCR-confirmed SARS-CoV-2 infection or an uninfected control (not recorded which). Both conserved end residues are part of each CDR3. Fields, in order: D gene, clone size, CDR3 length, V gene, J gene, CDR3 DNA, CDR3 protein. A D gene is named only where the DNA matches it firmly. The listing skips clone size in some rows; elsewhere it reads once, few, many or a size class.

D: NA; size: few; length: 13; V: TRBV7-6; J: TRBJ2-7; DNA: TGTGCCAGCAGCTTAGCCAGCTCCTACGAGCAGTACTTC; CDR3: CASSLASSYEQYF
D: TRBD2; size: many; length: 14; V: TRBV5-1; J: TRBJ2-3; DNA: TGCGCCAGCACACGCGGGGGGGAGACAGATACGCAGTATTTT; CDR3: CASTRGGETDTQYF
D: NA; size: many; length: 13; V: TRBV20-1; J: TRBJ2-1; DNA: TGCAGTGCTAGCGTTAGCTCCTACAATGAGCAGTTCTTC; CDR3: CSASVSSYNEQFF
D: NA; size: few; length: 13; V: TRBV2; J: TRBJ1-6; DNA: TGTGCCAGCAGTGAAATGAGGAATTCACCCCTCCACTTT; CDR3: CASSEMRNSPLHF
D: NA; size: NA; length: 14; V: TRBV28; J: TRBJ2-7; DNA: TGTGCCACCAGGTTGCTAGTAGATTCCTACGAGCAGTACTTC; CDR3: CATRLLVDSYEQYF
D: NA; size: many; length: 15; V: TRBV20-1; J: TRBJ1-6; DNA: TGCAGTGCGCAAACAGGCAGCCAGTATAATTCACCCCTCCACTTT; CDR3: CSAQTGSQYNSPLHF
D: TRBD2; size: NA; length: 14; V: TRBV6-2/TRBV6-3; J: TRBJ2-7; DNA: TGTGCCATAAGACTAGCGGGGGTAAACTACGAGCAGTACTTC; CDR3: CAIRLAGVNYEQYF
D: TRBD2; size: few; length: 15; V: TRBV2; J: TRBJ2-3; DNA: TGTGCCAGCAGCCCCGAGGATAGCGGGGTGGATACGCAGTATTTT; CDR3: CASSPEDSGVDTQYF
D: NA; size: NA; length: 17; V: TRBV3-1; J: TRBJ1-1; DNA: TGTGCCAGCAGCCAATTCGGGCTGAGGAAAATGAACACTGAAGCTTTCTTT; CDR3: CASSQFGLRKMNTEAFF
D: NA; size: NA; length: 14; V: TRBV6-1; J: TRBJ2-1; DNA: TGTGCCAGCAGTCCACTGGACAGGAGGGGTGAGCAGTTCTTC; CDR3: CASSPLDRRGEQFF
D: TRBD1; size: NA; length: 12; V: TRBV29-1; J: TRBJ2-3; DNA: TGCAGCGGAGGGGGCTTTTCAGATACGCAGTATTTT; CDR3: CSGGGFSDTQYF
D: NA; size: NA; length: 16; V: TRBV3-1; J: TRBJ2-6; DNA: TGTGCCAGCAGCCAAGATCTGGGGACCGGGGCCAACGTCCTGACTTTC; CDR3: CASSQDLGTGANVLTF
D: TRBD2; size: few; length: 15; V: TRBV11-2; J: TRBJ2-3; DNA: TGTGCCAGCAGCTCTCCGCGACTAGCGGTTAATACGCAGTATTTT; CDR3: CASSSPRLAVNTQYF
D: TRBD1; size: many; length: 15; V: TRBV28; J: TRBJ1-2; DNA: TGTGCCAGCAGTATTCAGACAGGGACCAACTATGGCTACACCTTC; CDR3: CASSIQTGTNYGYTF
D: NA; size: few; length: 14; V: TRBV19; J: TRBJ1-5; DNA: TGTGCCAGTAATCTACAGGGCGGCAATCAGCCCCAGCATTTT; CDR3: CASNLQGGNQPQHF
D: TRBD1; size: few; length: 12; V: TRBV29-1; J: TRBJ2-7; DNA: TGCAGCGTTGGAGAAGGACAGGGGTTTCAGTACTTC; CDR3: CSVGEGQGFQYF
D: NA; size: NA; length: 13; V: TRBV6-5; J: TRBJ2-7; DNA: TGTGCCAGCAGTTACTCCGGGCCTTACGAGCAGTACTTC; CDR3: CASSYSGPYEQYF
D: TRBD1; size: NA; length: 13; V: TRBV30; J: TRBJ2-2; DNA: TGTGCCTGGAACAGGGGGCGGGCCGGGGAGCTGTTTTTT; CDR3: CAWNRGRAGELFF
D: NA; size: few; length: 13; V: TRBV12-3/TRBV12-4; J: TRBJ1-5; DNA: TGTGCCAGCAGTTTTGGAAGCAATCAGCCCCAGCATTTT; CDR3: CASSFGSNQPQHF
D: NA; size: once; length: 11; V: TRBV29-1; J: TRBJ2-7; DNA: TGCAGCGTTGTGTCGCGATACGAGCAGTACTTC; CDR3: CSVVSRYEQYF
D: NA; size: few; length: 14; V: TRBV2; J: TRBJ1-5; DNA: TGTGCCAGCAGTGAGGTGGGTGGCAATCAGCCCCAGCATTTT; CDR3: CASSEVGGNQPQHF
D: NA; size: NA; length: 15; V: TRBV7-2; J: TRBJ2-5; DNA: TGTGCCAGCAGCTCGTTACTAGCAAGCCAAGAGACCCAGTACTTC; CDR3: CASSSLLASQETQYF
D: NA; size: few; length: 16; V: TRBV6-5; J: TRBJ2-1; DNA: TGTGCCAGCAGTAACTCTGTGACCCCCTCTCAAGTTGAGCAGTTCTTC; CDR3: CASSNSVTPSQVEQFF
D: NA; size: NA; length: 13; V: TRBV6-2/TRBV6-3; J: TRBJ1-1; DNA: TGTGCCAGCAGGCCGACAGTGAACACTGAAGCTTTCTTT; CDR3: CASRPTVNTEAFF
D: TRBD2; size: many; length: 16; V: TRBV12-3/TRBV12-4; J: TRBJ2-5; DNA: TGTGCCAGCAGTTTAGCTATAGCGGGAAGGGGGGAGACCCAGTACTTC; CDR3: CASSLAIAGRGETQYF